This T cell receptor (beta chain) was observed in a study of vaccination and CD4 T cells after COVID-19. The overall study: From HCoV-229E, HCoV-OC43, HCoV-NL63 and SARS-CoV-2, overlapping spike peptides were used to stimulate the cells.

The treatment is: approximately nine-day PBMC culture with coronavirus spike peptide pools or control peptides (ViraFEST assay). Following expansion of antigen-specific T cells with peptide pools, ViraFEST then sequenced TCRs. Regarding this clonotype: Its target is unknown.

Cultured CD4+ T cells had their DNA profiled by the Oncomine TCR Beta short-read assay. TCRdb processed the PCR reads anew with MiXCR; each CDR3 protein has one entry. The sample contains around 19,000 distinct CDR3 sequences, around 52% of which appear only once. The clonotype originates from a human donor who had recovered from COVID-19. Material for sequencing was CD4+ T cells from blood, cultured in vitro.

In nucleotides, the CDR3 is TGTGCGGTGCGCACAGAGAGCACAGATACGCAGTATTTT. Its translation is CAVRTESTDTQYF. The gene calls are TRBV6-1 and TRBJ2-3; D is uncertain. Looked up from germline, CDR1 is MNHNS and CDR2 is SASEGT. This CDR3 spans 13 amino acids.